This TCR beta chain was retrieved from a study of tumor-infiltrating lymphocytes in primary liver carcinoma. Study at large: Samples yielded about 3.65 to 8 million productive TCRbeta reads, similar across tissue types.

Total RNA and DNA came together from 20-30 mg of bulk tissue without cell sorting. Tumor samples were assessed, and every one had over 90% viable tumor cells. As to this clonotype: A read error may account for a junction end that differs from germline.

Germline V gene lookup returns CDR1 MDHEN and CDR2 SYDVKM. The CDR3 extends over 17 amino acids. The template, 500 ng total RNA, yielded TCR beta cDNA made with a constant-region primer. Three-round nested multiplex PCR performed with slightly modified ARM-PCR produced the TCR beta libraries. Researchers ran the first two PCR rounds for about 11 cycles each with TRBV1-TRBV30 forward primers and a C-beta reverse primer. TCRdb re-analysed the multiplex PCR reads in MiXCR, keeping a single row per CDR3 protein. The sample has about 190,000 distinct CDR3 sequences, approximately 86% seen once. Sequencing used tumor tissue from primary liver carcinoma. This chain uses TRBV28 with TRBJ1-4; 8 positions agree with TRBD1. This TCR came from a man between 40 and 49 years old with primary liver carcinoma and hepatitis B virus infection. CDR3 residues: CASSGRDRSATNEKVLF. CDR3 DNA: TGTGCCAGCAGTGGCCGGGACAGGAGTGCAACTAATGAAAAAGTGCTTTTT.